These 8 T cell receptor beta chains were all obtained from the same sample, sequenced in a study of blood T cell repertoires in COVID-19 (dated by TCRdb to the early 2020s). To prepare the library, the immunoSEQ multiplex PCR assay was applied. As stored in TCRdb, this immuneACCESS dataset retains in-frame rearrangements with V and J assigned. A fraction of the clones does not appear; measured against another copy, unresolved V genes explain less than half of the discrepancy, and the remainder lacks a known reason. The sample has fewer than 400,000 clones on record, about 88% of them singletons. The ten largest make up 3% of the sample. The sequencing input was peripheral blood. Source of these receptors: a human donor in a cohort sampled during active COVID-19.

The rearrangement joins TRBV5-1 to TRBJ2-6; D uncertain. Germline loops: CDR1 SGHRS, CDR2 YFSETQ. V was shortened by 2 bases and J by 0 bases, with 21 bases between the two germline ends. CDR3 length equals 20 residues. DNA for the CDR3: TGCGCCAGCAGCTTACGCGAACGCCCTAGGTATCTCTCTGGGGCCAACGTCCTGACTTTC. It encodes CASSLRERPRYLSGANVLTF.

The chain is built from TRBV12-3 or TRBV12-4 and TRBJ1-5; D may be TRBD1 (5 bases). The V gene lost 7 bases and the J gene lost 10 bases, with 17 bases spanning the gap. CDR3 size: 13 residues. CDR3: CASTPSQGTPQHF. In nucleotides, the CDR3 is TGTGCCAGCACTCCAAGCCAGGGTACCCCCCAGCATTTT.

The chain recombines TRBV6-1 with TRBJ2-1, with 8 bases identical to TRBD1. J was trimmed by 6 bases and V by 3 bases; bases with no gene match: 13. The CDR3 is made up of 17 amino acids. Germline V lookup: CDR1 MNHNS, CDR2 SASEGT. The CDR3 loop is CASSEKRTGIPLNEQFF. Here the CDR3 DNA reads TGTGCCAGCAGTGAGAAGAGGACAGGGATCCCGCTCAATGAGCAGTTCTTC.

V gene TRBV6-6 combines with J gene TRBJ1-1, with D unclear. The CDR3 covers 13 residues. The V end was cut by 2 bases, the J end by 4 bases, with 8 bases between. Per germline, CDR1 MNHNY and CDR2 SVGAGI (reference sequence). Here the CDR3 DNA reads TGTGCCAGCAGTTACACAGCGGGCACTGAAGCTTTCTTT. This encodes CASSYTAGTEAFF.

The V and J genes are TRBV30 and TRBJ2-5; 9 bases align to TRBD2. CDR3 size: 15 residues. Germline trimming cut 1 base from V and 6 bases from J; bases unmatched to any gene: 9. The germline V gene has CDR1 GTSNPN and CDR2 SVGIG (reference sequence). The CDR3: CAWSAEAGGPKTQYF. The CDR3 nucleotides read TGTGCCTGGAGTGCGGAGGCGGGAGGGCCGAAGACCCAGTACTTC.

This chain connects TRBV6-5 to TRBJ2-1; 8 positions match TRBD1. J gave up 3 bases and V 5 bases, and 6 bases lay outside the gene matches. The CDR3 has 15 residues. The V gene's germline CDR1 is MNHEY and CDR2 SVGAGI. CDR3 in amino acids: CASSRQGLGYNEQFF. The CDR3 DNA follows: TGTGCCAGCAGTCGACAGGGGCTGGGCTACAATGAGCAGTTCTTC.

This clone was observed a single time. V gene TRBV6-5 combines with J gene TRBJ2-7; 8 nucleotides line up with TRBD1. Germline V gene data show CDR1 as MNHEY and CDR2 as SVGAGI. CDR3 size: 13 residues. J lost 0 bases, V lost 10 bases, and 5 bases had no gene match. The CDR3 DNA reads as TGTGCCATAGGGGACAGGAGCTCCTACGAGCAGTACTTC. Protein: CAIGDRSSYEQYF.

The CDR3 DNA reads as TGTGCCAGCAGCTTGGCAGGGCGAAAGAATTCACCCCTCCACTTT. It specifies CASSLAGRKNSPLHF. The chain employs TRBV7-9 and TRBJ1-6; D may be TRBD1 (5 bases). The CDR3 covers 15 residues. V lost 3 bases and J lost 7, with 13 bases in between. Germline CDR1 SEHNR, CDR2 FQNEAQ (reference sequence).